These T cell receptor beta chains were read from a single sample in a study of T cell responses to AZD1222 COVID-19 vaccine. The method was immunoSEQ multiplex PCR; TCRdb's version includes in-frame clones alone and lacks a portion of them. The table includes about 140,000 clones, roughly 84% detected once. Sequences were derived from peripheral blood, sampled on day 0 of AZD1222 vaccination. The receptors here all came from an adult in good health. The conserved cysteine and the conserved F or W are not part of the CDR3 here. The order of the fields is CDR3 length, J gene, V gene, CDR3 protein.

cdr3_length: 11; j_call: TRBJ2-3; v_call: TRBV10-1; cdr3_aa: ASSRTVGDTQY
cdr3_length: 12; j_call: TRBJ1-2; v_call: TRBV18; cdr3_aa: ASSPGGDSNGYT
cdr3_length: 14; j_call: TRBJ2-7; v_call: TRBV2; cdr3_aa: ASSEETWTGSYEQY
cdr3_length: 10; j_call: TRBJ2-3; v_call: TRBV30; cdr3_aa: AWSVRGGTAY
cdr3_length: 15; j_call: TRBJ2-7; v_call: TRBV4-2; cdr3_aa: ASSQGGAQGFDYEQY
cdr3_length: 13; j_call: TRBJ2-2; v_call: TRBV3-1/TRBV3-2; cdr3_aa: ASSPSTSPTGELF
cdr3_length: 13; j_call: TRBJ1-1; v_call: TRBV5-8; cdr3_aa: ASSLAGIRNTEAF
cdr3_length: 12; j_call: TRBJ2-1; v_call: TRBV6-5; cdr3_aa: ASSRGNSYNEQF
cdr3_length: 13; j_call: TRBJ2-7; v_call: TRBV7-3; cdr3_aa: ASSLTGTGDYEQY
cdr3_length: 11; j_call: TRBJ1-1; v_call: TRBV28; cdr3_aa: ASSLLGDTEAF
cdr3_length: 11; j_call: TRBJ1-2; v_call: TRBV2; cdr3_aa: ASDPGTNYGYT
cdr3_length: 13; j_call: TRBJ2-7; v_call: TRBV2; cdr3_aa: ASRREVIAGYEQY
cdr3_length: 16; j_call: TRBJ2-2; v_call: TRBV29-1; cdr3_aa: SAALDRDRGLGTGELF
cdr3_length: 12; j_call: TRBJ2-3; v_call: TRBV19; cdr3_aa: ASRTSGGADTQY
cdr3_length: 10; j_call: TRBJ1-1; v_call: TRBV5-1; cdr3_aa: ASRSVNTEAF
cdr3_length: 12; j_call: TRBJ2-7; v_call: TRBV6-5; cdr3_aa: ASSRGMIFYEQY
cdr3_length: 13; j_call: TRBJ1-6; v_call: TRBV4-1; cdr3_aa: ASSQDLRLGSPLH
cdr3_length: 12; j_call: TRBJ1-2; v_call: TRBV27; cdr3_aa: ASSPQQGNYGYT
cdr3_length: 12; j_call: TRBJ1-2; v_call: TRBV3-1/TRBV3-2; cdr3_aa: ASSQRDRGYGYT
cdr3_length: 13; j_call: TRBJ2-7; v_call: TRBV5-1; cdr3_aa: ASSILGLAEYEQY
cdr3_length: 12; j_call: TRBJ2-7; v_call: TRBV5-1; cdr3_aa: ASSLERGSYEQY
cdr3_length: 13; j_call: TRBJ2-3; v_call: TRBV19; cdr3_aa: ASRDGQKITDTQY
cdr3_length: 17; j_call: TRBJ2-2; v_call: TRBV7-9; cdr3_aa: ASSPRTSGGYANTGELF
cdr3_length: 15; j_call: TRBJ1-1; v_call: TRBV27; cdr3_aa: ASSLNREGPMNTEAF
cdr3_length: 9; j_call: TRBJ2-1; v_call: TRBV12-3/TRBV12-4; cdr3_aa: ASTPGYEQF
cdr3_length: 13; j_call: TRBJ2-3; v_call: TRBV29-1; cdr3_aa: SVEAGQRVADTQY
cdr3_length: 10; j_call: TRBJ1-5; v_call: TRBV12-3/TRBV12-4; cdr3_aa: ASSSYGQPQH
cdr3_length: 12; j_call: TRBJ1-1; v_call: TRBV30; cdr3_aa: AWSVLGGGTEAF
cdr3_length: 13; j_call: TRBJ1-5; v_call: TRBV28; cdr3_aa: ASSLGQGDNQPQH
cdr3_length: 12; j_call: TRBJ1-3; v_call: TRBV5-5; cdr3_aa: ATQREYSGNTIY
cdr3_length: 11; j_call: TRBJ1-6; v_call: TRBV2; cdr3_aa: ASSGQGNSPLH
cdr3_length: 12; j_call: TRBJ1-1; v_call: TRBV28; cdr3_aa: ASSLWGQNTEAF
cdr3_length: 13; j_call: TRBJ1-5; v_call: TRBV28; cdr3_aa: ASSLIPQGGQPQH
cdr3_length: 14; j_call: TRBJ1-6; v_call: TRBV28; cdr3_aa: AIARLQGPTNSPLH
cdr3_length: 12; j_call: TRBJ1-1; v_call: TRBV5-6; cdr3_aa: ASSLGTRPNSAF
cdr3_length: 14; j_call: TRBJ2-2; v_call: TRBV24-1; cdr3_aa: ATSDLGVSNTGELF
cdr3_length: 11; j_call: TRBJ1-2; v_call: TRBV9; cdr3_aa: ASSTGTDYGYT